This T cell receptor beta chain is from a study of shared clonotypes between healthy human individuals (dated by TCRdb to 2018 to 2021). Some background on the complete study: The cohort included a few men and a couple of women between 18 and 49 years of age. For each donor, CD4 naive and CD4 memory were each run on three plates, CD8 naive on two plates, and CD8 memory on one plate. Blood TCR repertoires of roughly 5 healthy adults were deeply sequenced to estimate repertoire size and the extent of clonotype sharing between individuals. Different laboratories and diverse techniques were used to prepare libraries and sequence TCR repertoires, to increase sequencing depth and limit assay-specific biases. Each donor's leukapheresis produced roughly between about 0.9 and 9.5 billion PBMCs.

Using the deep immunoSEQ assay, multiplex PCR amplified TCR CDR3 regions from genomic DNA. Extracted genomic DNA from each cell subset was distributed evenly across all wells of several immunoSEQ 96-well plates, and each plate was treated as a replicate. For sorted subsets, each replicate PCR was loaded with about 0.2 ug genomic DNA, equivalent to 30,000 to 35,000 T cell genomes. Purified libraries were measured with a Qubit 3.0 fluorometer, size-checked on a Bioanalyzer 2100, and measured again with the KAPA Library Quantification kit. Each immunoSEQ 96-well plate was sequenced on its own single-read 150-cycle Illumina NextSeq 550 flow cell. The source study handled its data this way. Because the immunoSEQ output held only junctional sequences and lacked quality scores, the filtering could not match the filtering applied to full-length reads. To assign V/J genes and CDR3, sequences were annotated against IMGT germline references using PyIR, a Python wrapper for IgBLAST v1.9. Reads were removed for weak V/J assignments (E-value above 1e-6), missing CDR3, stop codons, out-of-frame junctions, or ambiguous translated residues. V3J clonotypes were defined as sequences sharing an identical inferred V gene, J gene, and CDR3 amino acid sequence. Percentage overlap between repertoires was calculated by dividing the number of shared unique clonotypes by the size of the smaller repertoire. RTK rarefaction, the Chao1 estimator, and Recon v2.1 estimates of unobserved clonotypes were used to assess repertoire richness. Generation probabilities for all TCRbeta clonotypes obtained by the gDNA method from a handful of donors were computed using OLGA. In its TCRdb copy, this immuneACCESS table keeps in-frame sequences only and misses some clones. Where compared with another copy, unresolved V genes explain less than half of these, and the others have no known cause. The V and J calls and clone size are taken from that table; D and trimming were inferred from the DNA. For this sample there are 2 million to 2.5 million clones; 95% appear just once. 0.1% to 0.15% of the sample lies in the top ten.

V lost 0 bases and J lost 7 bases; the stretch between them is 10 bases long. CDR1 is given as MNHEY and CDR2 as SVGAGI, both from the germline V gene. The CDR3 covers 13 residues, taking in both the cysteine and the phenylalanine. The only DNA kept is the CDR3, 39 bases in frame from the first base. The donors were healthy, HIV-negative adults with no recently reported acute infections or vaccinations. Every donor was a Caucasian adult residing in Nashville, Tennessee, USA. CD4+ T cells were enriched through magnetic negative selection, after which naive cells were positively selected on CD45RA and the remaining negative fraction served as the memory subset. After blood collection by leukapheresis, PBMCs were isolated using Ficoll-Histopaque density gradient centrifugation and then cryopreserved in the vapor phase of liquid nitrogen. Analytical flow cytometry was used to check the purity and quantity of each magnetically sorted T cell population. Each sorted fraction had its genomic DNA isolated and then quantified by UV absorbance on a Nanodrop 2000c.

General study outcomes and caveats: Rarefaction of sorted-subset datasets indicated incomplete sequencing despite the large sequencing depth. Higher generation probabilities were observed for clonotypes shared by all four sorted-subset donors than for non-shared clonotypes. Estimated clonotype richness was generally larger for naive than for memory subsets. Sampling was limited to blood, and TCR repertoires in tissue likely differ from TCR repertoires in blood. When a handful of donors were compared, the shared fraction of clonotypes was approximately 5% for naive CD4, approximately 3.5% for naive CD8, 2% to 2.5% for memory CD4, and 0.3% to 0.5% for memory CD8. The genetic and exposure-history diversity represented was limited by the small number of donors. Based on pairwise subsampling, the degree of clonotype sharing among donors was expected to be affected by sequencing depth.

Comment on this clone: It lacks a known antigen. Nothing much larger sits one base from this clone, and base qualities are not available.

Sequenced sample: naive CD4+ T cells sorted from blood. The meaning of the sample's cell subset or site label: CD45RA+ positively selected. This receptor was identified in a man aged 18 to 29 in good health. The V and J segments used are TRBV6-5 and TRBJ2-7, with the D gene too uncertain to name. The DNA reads TGTGCCAGCAGTTACTCGGGTTTCGGGGAGCAGTACTTC. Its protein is CASSYSGFGEQYF.